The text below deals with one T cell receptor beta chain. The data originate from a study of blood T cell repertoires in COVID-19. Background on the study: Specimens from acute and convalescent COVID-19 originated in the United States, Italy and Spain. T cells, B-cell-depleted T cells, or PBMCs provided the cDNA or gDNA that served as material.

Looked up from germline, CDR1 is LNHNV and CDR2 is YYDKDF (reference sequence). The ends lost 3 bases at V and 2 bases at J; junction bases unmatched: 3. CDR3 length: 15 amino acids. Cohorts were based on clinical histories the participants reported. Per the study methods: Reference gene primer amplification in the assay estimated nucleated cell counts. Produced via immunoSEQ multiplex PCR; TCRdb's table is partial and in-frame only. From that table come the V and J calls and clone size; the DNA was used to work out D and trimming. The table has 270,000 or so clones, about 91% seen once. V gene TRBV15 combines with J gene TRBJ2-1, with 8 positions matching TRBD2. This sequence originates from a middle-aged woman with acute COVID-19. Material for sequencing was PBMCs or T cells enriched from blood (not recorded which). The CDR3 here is CATSSVAGTYNEQFF. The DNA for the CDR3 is TGTGCCACCAGCAGTGTAGCGGGGACCTACAATGAGCAGTTCTTC.